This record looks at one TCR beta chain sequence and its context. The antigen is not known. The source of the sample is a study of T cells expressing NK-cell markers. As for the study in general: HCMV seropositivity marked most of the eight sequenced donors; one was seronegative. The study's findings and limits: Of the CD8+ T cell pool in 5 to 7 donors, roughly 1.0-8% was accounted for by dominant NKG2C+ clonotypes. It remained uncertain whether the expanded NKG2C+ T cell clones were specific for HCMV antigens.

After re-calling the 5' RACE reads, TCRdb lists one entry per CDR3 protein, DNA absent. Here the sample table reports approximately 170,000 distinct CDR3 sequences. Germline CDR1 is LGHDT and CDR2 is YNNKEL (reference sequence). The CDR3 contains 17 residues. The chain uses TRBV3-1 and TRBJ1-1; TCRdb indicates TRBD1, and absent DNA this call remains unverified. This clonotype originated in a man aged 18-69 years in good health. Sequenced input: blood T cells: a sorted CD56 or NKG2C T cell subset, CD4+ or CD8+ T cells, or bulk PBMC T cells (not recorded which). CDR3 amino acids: CASSQESKGGPKAEAFF.